Sequencing of this T cell receptor (beta chain) was carried out in a study of blood T cells in healthy people across ages. This CDR3 has 16 residues. With 3 bases removed from V and 1 base from J, the gap between germline ends came to 17 bases. Germline loops: CDR1 SGDLS, CDR2 YYNGEE. A second PCR, run for roughly 7 to 11 cycles, used a sample-barcoded 5' primer plus a J-beta primer mix. TCRdb reprocessed the 5' RACE reads via MiXCR and lists one record per CDR3 protein. The sample records approximately 960,000 distinct CDR3 sequences, about 28% being singletons. This sample was shared with a second study, whose subject was T cells of mothers and their children.

The receptor's source is a middle-aged woman in good health. The chain links TRBV9 to TRBJ2-7, with D perhaps assigned TRBD1 or TRBD2 (5 bases each). The sequenced sample was blood. The CDR3 bases are TGTGCCAGCAGCGCTCACGAGGGGACGCAATCCTACGAGCAGTACTTC. Amino acids: CASSAHEGTQSYEQYF.